This T cell receptor (beta chain) emerged from a study of blood T cell repertoires in COVID-19. Study context: PBMCs, B-cell-depleted T cells, or T cells were the source of the cDNA or gDNA that made up the material.

The method was immunoSEQ multiplex PCR; TCRdb's version includes in-frame clones alone and lacks a portion of them. The data show 95,000 to 150,000 clones, with 82% seen just once and 3.5% to 5.5% held by the top ten. This TCR was sampled from a woman aged 70-85 years with acute or convalescent COVID-19. Sequenced material: peripheral blood.

DNA for the CDR3: TGCAGCGTTGAAGGCAGGGGGGTTCAAGAGACCCAGTACTTC. Its translation: CSVEGRGVQETQYF. The J gene is TRBJ2-5, the V gene TRBV29-1, with D possibly TRBD1 on 7 matching bases. Trimming left V 1 base short and J 2 bases short, with 11 bases between. The germline V gene has CDR1 SQVTM and CDR2 ANQGSEA. This CDR3 comprises 14 residues.